What follows is one T cell receptor (beta chain) and its context. The assay was run at deep level. Assay: immunoSEQ multiplex PCR; the TCRdb copy retains only in-frame clones and omits some. This sample has about 2.5 million clones, with 92% found just once. The data were taken from a study of shared clonotypes between healthy human individuals. Across the whole study: Three plates were used per donor for CD4 naive, three for CD4 memory, two for CD8 naive and one for CD8 memory.

The V end was cut by 4 bases, the J end by 2 bases, with 15 bases between. Germline CDR1 and CDR2: SGHRS and YFSETQ. The CDR3 contains 15 residues. Sequences were obtained from naive CD4+ T cells from PBMCs. Subset specified: CD45RA+ positively selected. The chain carries TRBV5-1 and TRBJ1-1, with D perhaps TRBD1 (5 bases). The sequence was collected from a man between 18 and 29 years old in good health. Some clones in this sample may be carry-over from other donors' samples. The CDR3 region is CASSQQGSVNTEAFF. DNA for the CDR3: TGCGCCAGCAGCCAGCAGGGTTCGGTCAACACTGAAGCTTTCTTT.